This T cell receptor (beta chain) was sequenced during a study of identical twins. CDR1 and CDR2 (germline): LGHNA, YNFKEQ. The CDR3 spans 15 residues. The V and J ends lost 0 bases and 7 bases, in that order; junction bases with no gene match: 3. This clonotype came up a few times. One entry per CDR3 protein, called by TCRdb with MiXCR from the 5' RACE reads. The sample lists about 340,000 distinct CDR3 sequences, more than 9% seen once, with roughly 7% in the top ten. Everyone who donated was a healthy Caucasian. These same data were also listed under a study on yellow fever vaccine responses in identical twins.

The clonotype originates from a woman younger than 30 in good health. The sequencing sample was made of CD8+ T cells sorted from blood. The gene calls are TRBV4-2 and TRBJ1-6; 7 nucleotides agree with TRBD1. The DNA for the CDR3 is TGTGCCAGCAGCCAAGATCGGGACAGAAATTCACCCCTCCACTTT. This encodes CASSQDRDRNSPLHF.